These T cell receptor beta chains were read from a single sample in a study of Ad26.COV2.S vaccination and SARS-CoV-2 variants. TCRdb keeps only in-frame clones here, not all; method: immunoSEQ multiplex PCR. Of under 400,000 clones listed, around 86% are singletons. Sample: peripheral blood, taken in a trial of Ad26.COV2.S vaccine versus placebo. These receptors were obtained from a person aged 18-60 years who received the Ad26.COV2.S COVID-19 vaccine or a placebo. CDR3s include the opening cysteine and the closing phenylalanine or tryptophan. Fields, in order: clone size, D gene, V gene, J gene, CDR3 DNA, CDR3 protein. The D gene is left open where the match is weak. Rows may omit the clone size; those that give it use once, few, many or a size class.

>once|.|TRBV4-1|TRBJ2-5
TGCGCCAGCAGCCAAGACAGGGGAGAGACCCAGTACTTC
CASSQDRGETQYF
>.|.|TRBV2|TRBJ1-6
TGTGCCAGCAGAAGAGGGAGGGGCCGCCTCGGAGATAATTCACCCCTCCACTTT
CASRRGRGRLGDNSPLHF
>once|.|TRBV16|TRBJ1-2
TGTGCCAGCACCCGGACACGGGCGGATTATGGCTACACCTTC
CASTRTRADYGYTF
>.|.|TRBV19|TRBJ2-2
TGTGCCAGTAAATACCAAGGGGGGCGGTGGAACACCGGGGAGCTGTTTTTT
CASKYQGGRWNTGELFF
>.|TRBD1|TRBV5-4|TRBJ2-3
TGTGCCAGCAGCCCCGGGACAGGGGGCACAGATACGCAGTATTTT
CASSPGTGGTDTQYF
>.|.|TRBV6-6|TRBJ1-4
TGTGCCACCTGCACCATCGAAAAACTGTTTTTT
CATCTIEKLFF
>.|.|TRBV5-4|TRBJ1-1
TGTGCCAGCAGCTTGGATGCAGGCCTGAACACTGAAGCTTTCTTT
CASSLDAGLNTEAFF
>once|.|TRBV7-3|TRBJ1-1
TGTGCCAGCAGCTTAGATCTGAACACTGAAGCTTTCTTT
CASSLDLNTEAFF
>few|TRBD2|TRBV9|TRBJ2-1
TGTGCCAGCAGCGCAAGCGGGGGACTGAATGAGCAGTTCTTC
CASSASGGLNEQFF
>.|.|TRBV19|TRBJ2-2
TGTGCCAGTATTCCCAGGAGGCAGGGGACCGGGGAGCTGTTTTTT
CASIPRRQGTGELFF
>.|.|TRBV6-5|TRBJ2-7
TGTGCCAGCAGTTTACGAGTTCCTAATTACGAGCAGTACTTC
CASSLRVPNYEQYF
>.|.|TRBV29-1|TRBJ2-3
TGCAGCGTTGAATCGGCGGGGAGCACAGATACGCAGTATTTT
CSVESAGSTDTQYF
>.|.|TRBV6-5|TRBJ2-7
TGTGCCAGCAGTTACTCGATACCGAGCCGCCCCTACGAGCAGTACTTC
CASSYSIPSRPYEQYF
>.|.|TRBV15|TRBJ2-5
TGTGCCACCAGCAGTGTCCGAGGGTCGGGGCGGACCCAGTACTTC
CATSSVRGSGRTQYF
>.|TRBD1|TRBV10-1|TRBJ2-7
TGCGCCAGCAAACTAAGGACAGGGGGGCCCTACGAGCAGTACTTC
CASKLRTGGPYEQYF
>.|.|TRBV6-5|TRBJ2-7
TGTGCCAGCTCCGCTATATGCGAGCAGTACTTC
CASSAICEQYF
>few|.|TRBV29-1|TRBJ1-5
TGCAGCGTTGAAGATTCGGGTAGCAATCAGCCCCAGCATTTT
CSVEDSGSNQPQHF
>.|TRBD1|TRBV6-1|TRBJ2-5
TGTGCCAGCAGACCACCCGGACAGGGGGAGACCCAGTACTTC
CASRPPGQGETQYF
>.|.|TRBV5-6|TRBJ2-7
TGTGCCAGCAGCTTCCTGGCAAGAGTTAGCTACGAGCAGTACTTC
CASSFLARVSYEQYF
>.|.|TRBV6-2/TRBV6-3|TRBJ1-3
TGTGCCAGCAGTTACTCGCGGGGCCCTGGAAACACCATATATTTT
CASSYSRGPGNTIYF
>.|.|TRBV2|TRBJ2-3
TGTGCCAGCAGTGAACAGAGAACAGATACGCAGTATTTT
CASSEQRTDTQYF
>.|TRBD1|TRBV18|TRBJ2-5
TGTGCCAGCTCACCCAATCCGACAGGGGACGGGGAGACCCAGTACTTC
CASSPNPTGDGETQYF
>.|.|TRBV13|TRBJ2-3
TGTGCCAGCAGCCCAAGGACTATGGGACGAACAGATACGCAGTATTTT
CASSPRTMGRTDTQYF
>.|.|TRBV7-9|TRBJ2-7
TGTGCCAGCAGCTCCATTGACTACGAGCAGTACTTC
CASSSIDYEQYF
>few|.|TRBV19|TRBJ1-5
TGTGCCAGTAGTATAGTAGTTAGCAATCAGCCCCAGCATTTT
CASSIVVSNQPQHF
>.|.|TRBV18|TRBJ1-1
TGTGCCAGCTCACCACTCGTGGACACTGAAGCTTTCTTT
CASSPLVDTEAFF
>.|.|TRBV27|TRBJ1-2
TGTGCCAGCAGTCCCCTGGACAGATACTATGGCTACACCTTC
CASSPLDRYYGYTF